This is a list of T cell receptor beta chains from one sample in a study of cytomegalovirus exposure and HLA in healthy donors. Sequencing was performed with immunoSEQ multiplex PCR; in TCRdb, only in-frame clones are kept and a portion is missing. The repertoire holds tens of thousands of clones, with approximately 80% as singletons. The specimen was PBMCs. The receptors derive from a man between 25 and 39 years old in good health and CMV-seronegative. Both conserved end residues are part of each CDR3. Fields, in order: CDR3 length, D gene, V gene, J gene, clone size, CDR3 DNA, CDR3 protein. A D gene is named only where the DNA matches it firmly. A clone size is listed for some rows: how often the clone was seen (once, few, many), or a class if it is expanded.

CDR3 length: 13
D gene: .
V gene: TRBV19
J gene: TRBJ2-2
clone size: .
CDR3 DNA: TGTGCCAGTAGTATCACAGAGTCTGGGGAGCTGTTTTTT
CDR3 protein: CASSITESGELFF

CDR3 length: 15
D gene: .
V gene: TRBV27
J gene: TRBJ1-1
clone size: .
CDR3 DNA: TGTGCCAGCCGCTATGGGGCATCGTCTAACACTGAAGCTTTCTTT
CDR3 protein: CASRYGASSNTEAFF

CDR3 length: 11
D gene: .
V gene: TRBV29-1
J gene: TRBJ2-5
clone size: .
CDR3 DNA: TGCAGCGTTTCGGGGTCGGAGACCCAGTACTTC
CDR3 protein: CSVSGSETQYF

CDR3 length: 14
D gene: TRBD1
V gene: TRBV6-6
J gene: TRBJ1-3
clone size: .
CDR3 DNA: TGTGCCAGCAGTTTGACAGGGACTGGAAACACCATATATTTT
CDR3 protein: CASSLTGTGNTIYF

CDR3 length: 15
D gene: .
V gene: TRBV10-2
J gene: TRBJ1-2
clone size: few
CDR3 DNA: TGCGCCAGCAGTACGGCAGCGCTTCGGTTCCCCCACTACACCTTC
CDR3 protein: CASSTAALRFPHYTF

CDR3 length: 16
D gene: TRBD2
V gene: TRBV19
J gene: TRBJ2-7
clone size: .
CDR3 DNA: TGTGCCAGTAGTGGCCCCTCTAGCGGAGGGTTAGTCGAGCAGTACTTC
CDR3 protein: CASSGPSSGGLVEQYF

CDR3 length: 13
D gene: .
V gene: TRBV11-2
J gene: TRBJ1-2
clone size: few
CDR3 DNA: TGTGCCAGCAGCCCAGGGGAAATGGGCGGCTACACCTTC
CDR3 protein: CASSPGEMGGYTF

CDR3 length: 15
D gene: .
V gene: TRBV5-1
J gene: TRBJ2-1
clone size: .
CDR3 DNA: TGCGCCAGCAGCTTGGCCCAGGGGATATACAATGAGCAGTTCTTC
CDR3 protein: CASSLAQGIYNEQFF

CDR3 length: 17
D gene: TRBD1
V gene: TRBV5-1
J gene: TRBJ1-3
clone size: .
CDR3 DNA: TGCGCCAGCAGCTTGGGGGCGACAGGGAGCTCTGGAAACACCATATATTTT
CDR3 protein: CASSLGATGSSGNTIYF

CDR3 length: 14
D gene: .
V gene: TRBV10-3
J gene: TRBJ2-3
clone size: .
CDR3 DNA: TGTGCCATCTCTCGCGGACTTAGCACAGATACGCAGTATTTT
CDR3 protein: CAISRGLSTDTQYF

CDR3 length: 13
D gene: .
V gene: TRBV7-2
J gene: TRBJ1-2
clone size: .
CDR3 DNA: TGTGCCAGCAGTCCCGACAGATACTATGGCTACACCTTC
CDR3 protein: CASSPDRYYGYTF

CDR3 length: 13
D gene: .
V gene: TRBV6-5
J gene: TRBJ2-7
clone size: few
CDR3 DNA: TGTGCCAGCAGGTTACTCCCGAGGGGGGAGCAGTACTTC
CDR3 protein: CASRLLPRGEQYF

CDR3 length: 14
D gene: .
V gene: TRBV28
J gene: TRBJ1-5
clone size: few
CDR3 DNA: TGTGCCAGCAGAACCCCGGGAGCCAATCAGCCCCAGCATTTT
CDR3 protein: CASRTPGANQPQHF

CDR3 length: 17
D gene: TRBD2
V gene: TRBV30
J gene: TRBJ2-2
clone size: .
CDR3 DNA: TGTGCCTGGAGTGTAGGTCCTAGCGGGGGGGCCTCCGGGGAGCTGTTTTTT
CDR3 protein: CAWSVGPSGGASGELFF

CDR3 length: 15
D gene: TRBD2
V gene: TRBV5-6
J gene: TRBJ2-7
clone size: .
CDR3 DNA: TGTGCCAGCAGCCCTGGTAGAGCGGGAGGCTACGAGCAGTACTTC
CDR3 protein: CASSPGRAGGYEQYF

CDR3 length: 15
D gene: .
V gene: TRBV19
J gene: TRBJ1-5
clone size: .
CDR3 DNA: TGTGCCAGTCAGGGACAACAATATAGCAATCAGCCCCAGCATTTT
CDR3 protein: CASQGQQYSNQPQHF

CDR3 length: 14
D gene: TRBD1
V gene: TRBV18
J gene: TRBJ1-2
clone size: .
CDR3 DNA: TGTGCCAGCTCACCTAGGACAGGGGACTATGGCTACACCTTC
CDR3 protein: CASSPRTGDYGYTF

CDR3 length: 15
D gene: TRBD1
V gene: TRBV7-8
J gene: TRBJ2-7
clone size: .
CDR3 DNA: TGTGCCAGCAGCTCTATGACAGGGCCTCAAGGAGAGCAGTACTTC
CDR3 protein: CASSSMTGPQGEQYF

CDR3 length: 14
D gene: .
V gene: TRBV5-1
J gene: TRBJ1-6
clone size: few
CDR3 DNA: TGCGCCAGCAGCTTGGACAGGGTAAATTCACCCCTCCACTTT
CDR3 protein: CASSLDRVNSPLHF

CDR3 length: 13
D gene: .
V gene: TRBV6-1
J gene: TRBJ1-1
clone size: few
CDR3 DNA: TGTGCCAGCAGTTCAGGACAGACCACTGAAGCTTTCTTT
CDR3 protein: CASSSGQTTEAFF

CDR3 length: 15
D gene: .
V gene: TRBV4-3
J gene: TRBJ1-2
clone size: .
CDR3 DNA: TGCGCCAGCAGCCAAGGACACAGGATCCACTATGGCTACACCTTC
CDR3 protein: CASSQGHRIHYGYTF

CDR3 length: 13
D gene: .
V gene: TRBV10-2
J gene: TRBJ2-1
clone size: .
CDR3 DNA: TGCGCCAGTACAGGTAGCTCCTACAATGAGCAGTTCTTC
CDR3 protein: CASTGSSYNEQFF

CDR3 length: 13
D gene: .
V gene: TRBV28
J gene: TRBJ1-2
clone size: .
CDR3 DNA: TGTGCCAGCAGTCCTTGGGGGCTCTATGGCTACACCTTC
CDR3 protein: CASSPWGLYGYTF

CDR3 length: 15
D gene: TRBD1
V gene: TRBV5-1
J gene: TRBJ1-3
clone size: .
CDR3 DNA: TGCGCCAGCAGCTTAGGGACAGGGCAAGGAAACACCATATATTTT
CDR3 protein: CASSLGTGQGNTIYF

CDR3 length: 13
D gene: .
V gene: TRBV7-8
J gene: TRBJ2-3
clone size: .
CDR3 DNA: TGTGCCAGCAGCTTAAGACACCTTATGCCGCAGTATTTT
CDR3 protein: CASSLRHLMPQYF

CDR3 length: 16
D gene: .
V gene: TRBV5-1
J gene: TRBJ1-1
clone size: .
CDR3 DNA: TGCGCCAGCAGCTTAAGGGTAGGGGGGGCCAACACTGAAGCTTTCTTT
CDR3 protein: CASSLRVGGANTEAFF

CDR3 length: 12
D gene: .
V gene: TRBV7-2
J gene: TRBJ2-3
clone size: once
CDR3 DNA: TGTGCCAGCAGCTACTTCACAGATACGCAGTATTTT
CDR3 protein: CASSYFTDTQYF

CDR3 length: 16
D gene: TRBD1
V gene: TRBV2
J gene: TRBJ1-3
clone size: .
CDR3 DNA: TGTGCCAGCAGTGAAGGACAGGGACACTCTGGAAACACCATATATTTT
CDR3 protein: CASSEGQGHSGNTIYF

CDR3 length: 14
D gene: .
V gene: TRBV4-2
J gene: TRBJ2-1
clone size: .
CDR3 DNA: TGTGCCAGCAGCCAAGAGGCCGTACCGCATGAGCAGTTCTTC
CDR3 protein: CASSQEAVPHEQFF

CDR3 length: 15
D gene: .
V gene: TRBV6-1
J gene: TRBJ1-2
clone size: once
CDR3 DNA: TGTGCCAGCAGTGTGGAACAGGGTGCTAACTATGGCTACACCTTC
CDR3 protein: CASSVEQGANYGYTF

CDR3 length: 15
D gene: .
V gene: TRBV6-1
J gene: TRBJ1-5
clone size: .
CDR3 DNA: TGTGCCAGCAGTCCCGACGTGGGAGGAGGTCAGCCCCAGCATTTT
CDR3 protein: CASSPDVGGGQPQHF

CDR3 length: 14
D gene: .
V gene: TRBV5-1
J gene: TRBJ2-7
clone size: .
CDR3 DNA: TGCGCCAGCAGCGGGGCAGAGATTACCTACGAGCAGTACTTC
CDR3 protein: CASSGAEITYEQYF

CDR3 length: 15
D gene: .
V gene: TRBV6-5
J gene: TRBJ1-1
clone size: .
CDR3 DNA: TGTGCCAGCAGTTATTTCCGTGACAGGAACACTGAAGCTTTCTTT
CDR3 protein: CASSYFRDRNTEAFF

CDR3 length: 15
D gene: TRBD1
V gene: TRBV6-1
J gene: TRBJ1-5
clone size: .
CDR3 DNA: TGTGCCAGCAGTGAAGTCGGGACAGGGTATCAGCCCCAGCATTTT
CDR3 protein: CASSEVGTGYQPQHF

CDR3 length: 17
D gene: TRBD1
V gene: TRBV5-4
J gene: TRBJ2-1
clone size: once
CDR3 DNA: TGTGCCAGCAGCTTGCCCCCCCGGACAGGGGTATCCAATGAGCAGTTCTTC
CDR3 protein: CASSLPPRTGVSNEQFF

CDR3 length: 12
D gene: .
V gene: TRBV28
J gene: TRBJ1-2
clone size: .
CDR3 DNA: TGTGCCAGCAGACCTCAGGTTCAGGGCTACACCTTC
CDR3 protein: CASRPQVQGYTF

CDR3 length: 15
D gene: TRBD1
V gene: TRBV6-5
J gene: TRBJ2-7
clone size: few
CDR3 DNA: TGTGCCAGCAGTTACTCGACCGGGACAGCCTACGAGCAGTACTTC
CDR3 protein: CASSYSTGTAYEQYF

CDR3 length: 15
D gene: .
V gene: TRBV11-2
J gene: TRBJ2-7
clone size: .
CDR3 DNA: TGTGCCAGCAGCTTAGACAGCGGTAAATCCTACGAGCAGTACTTC
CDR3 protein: CASSLDSGKSYEQYF

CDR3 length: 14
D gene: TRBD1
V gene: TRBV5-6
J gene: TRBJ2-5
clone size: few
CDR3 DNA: TGTGCCAGCAGCTTCCGGGACAGCGAAGAGACCCAGTACTTC
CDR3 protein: CASSFRDSEETQYF

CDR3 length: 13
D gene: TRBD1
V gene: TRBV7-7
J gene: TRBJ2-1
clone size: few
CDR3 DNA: TGTGCTAGCAGCTTAGGACAGGACAATGAGCAGTTCTTC
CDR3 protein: CASSLGQDNEQFF

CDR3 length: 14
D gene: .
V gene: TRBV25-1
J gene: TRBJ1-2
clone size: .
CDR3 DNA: TGTGCCAGCAGTGAAACGGGATTCGACTATGGCTACACCTTC
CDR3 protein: CASSETGFDYGYTF

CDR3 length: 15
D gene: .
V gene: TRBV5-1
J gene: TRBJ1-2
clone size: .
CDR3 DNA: TGCGCCAGCAGCTTGGACGGACTGTCACACTATGGCTACACCTTC
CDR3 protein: CASSLDGLSHYGYTF

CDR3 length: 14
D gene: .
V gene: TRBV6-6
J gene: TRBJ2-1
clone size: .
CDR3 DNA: TGTGCCAGCAGTTACATGGGGGGTTCCAATGAGCAGTTCTTC
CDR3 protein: CASSYMGGSNEQFF

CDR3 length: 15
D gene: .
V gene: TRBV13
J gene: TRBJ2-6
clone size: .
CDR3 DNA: TGTGCCAGCAGCTTGAAGCTCTCTGGGGCCAACGTCCTGACTTTC
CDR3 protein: CASSLKLSGANVLTF